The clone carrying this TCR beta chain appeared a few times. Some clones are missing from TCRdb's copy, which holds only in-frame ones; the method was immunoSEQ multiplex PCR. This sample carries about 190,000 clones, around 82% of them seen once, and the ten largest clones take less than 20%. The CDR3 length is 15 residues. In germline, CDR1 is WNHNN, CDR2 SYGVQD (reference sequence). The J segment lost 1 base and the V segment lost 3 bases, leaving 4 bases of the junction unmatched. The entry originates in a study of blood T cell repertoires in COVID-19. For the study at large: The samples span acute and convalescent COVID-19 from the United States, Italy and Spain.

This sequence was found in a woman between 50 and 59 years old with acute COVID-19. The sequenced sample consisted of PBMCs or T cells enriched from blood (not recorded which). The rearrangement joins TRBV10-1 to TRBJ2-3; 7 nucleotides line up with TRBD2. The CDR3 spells CASSEGGGRTDTQYF. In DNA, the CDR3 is TGCGCCAGCAGTGAAGGCGGGGGACGCACAGATACGCAGTATTTT.